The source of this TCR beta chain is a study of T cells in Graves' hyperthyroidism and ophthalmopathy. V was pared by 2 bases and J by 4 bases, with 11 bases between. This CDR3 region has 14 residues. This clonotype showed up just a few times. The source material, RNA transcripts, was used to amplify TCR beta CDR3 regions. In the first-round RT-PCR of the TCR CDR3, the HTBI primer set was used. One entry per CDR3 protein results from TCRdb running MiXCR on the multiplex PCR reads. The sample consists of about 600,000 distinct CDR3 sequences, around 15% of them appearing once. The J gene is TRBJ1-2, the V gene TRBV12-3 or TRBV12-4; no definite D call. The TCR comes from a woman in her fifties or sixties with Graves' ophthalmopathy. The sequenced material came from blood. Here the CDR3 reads CASSLSGLGYGYTF. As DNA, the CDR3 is TGTGCCAGCAGTTTAAGTGGCCTAGGCTATGGCTACACCTTC.